The entry below gives a single T cell receptor beta chain sequence along with its context. Antigen specificity is unknown. The CDR3 is 14 residues long. CDR1 is ENHRY and CDR2 is SYGVKD in the germline V gene. The V gene end was trimmed by 8 bases and the J gene end by 0 bases; junction bases not matched to a gene: 4. The sample belongs to a study of OX40 agonist ivuxolimab in advanced cancers. Study-wide context: Enrolled patients in dose escalation had cancers that were hepatocellular carcinoma, melanoma, renal cell or head and neck cancer. Among those enrolled, mean age was 60 years (range roughly 20 to 79) and 70% to 85% were male.

Findings and limits, study-wide: The study found that CD8+ T cells averaged more expanded clones than CD4+. At 0.1 to 3.0 mg/kg and by week 6, CD4+ and CD8+ T cells in the blood had expanded clonally.

Profiling relied on immunoSEQ multiplex PCR, and the TCRdb table lists in-frame clones only, not all of them. The sample contains over 80,000 clones, approximately 91% of which appear only once. V gene TRBV10-3 combines with J gene TRBJ2-1; 7 nucleotides match TRBD1. The sample consisted of CD4+ or CD8+ T cells sorted from blood, taken in a trial of the OX40 agonist ivuxolimab. The receptor was derived from an adult with an advanced solid tumor such as melanoma, head and neck, liver or kidney cancer. CDR3 in amino acids: CAISWDSSYNEQFF. DNA for the CDR3: TGTGCCATCTCCTGGGACAGCTCCTACAATGAGCAGTTCTTC.